Described below is a single T cell receptor beta chain sequence and its context. The sample belongs to a study of OX40 agonist ivuxolimab in advanced cancers. Looked up from germline, CDR1 is SNHLY and CDR2 is FYNNEI. V lost 6 bases, J lost 3 bases, and 4 bases stayed unmatched. CDR3 size: 15 residues. Sequenced by immunoSEQ multiplex PCR; TCRdb stores in-frame clones only, minus some. This sample has 90,000 to 100,000 clones, with about 88% found just once. This TCR was recovered from an adult with an advanced solid tumor such as melanoma, head and neck, liver or kidney cancer. The specimen was CD4+ or CD8+ T cells sorted from blood, collected in a trial of the OX40 agonist ivuxolimab. V is TRBV2 and J is TRBJ2-1, with 11 bases lining up with TRBD2. This chain's CDR3 is CASSPGTSGYNEQFF. In DNA, the CDR3 is TGTGCCAGCAGCCCCGGGACTAGCGGCTACAATGAGCAGTTCTTC.